Included here is one T cell receptor beta chain sequence, with context. These data are taken from a study of patients and donors after allogeneic stem cell transplantation. Per the germline V gene, CDR1 is MDHEN and CDR2 is SYDVKM. The CDR3 has 17 residues. V was pared by 3 bases and J by 5 bases, with 20 bases between. TCRdb re-analysed the RT-PCR reads in MiXCR, keeping a single row per CDR3 protein. The table has over 200,000 distinct CDR3 sequences, roughly two fifths seen once. The chain is built from TRBV28 and TRBJ2-1; the D gene is possibly TRBD2 (6 bases). The TCR originated in a human donor who was either an allogeneic HSCT recipient or a stem cell or donor lymphocyte infusion donor (not recorded which). It is not recorded whose cells these are; they may come from a transplant donor. Specimen: blood, either unsorted or a sorted T cell fraction (not recorded which). CDR3 loop: CASSLASWSWGDNEQFF. In DNA, the CDR3 is TGTGCCAGCAGTTTGGCTAGTTGGAGTTGGGGGGACAATGAGCAGTTCTTC.